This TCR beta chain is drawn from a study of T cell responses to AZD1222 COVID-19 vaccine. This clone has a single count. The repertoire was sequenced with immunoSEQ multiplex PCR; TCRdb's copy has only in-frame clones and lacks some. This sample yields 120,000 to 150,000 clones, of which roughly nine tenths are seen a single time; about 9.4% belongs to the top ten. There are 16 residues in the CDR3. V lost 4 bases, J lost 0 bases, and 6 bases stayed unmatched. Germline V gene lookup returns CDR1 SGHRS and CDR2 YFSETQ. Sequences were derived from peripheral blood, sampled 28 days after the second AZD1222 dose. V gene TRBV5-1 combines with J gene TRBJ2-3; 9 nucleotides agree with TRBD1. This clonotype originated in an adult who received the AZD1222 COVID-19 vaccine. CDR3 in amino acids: CASSQQGASSTDTQYF. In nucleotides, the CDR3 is TGCGCCAGCAGCCAACAGGGGGCATCTAGCACAGATACGCAGTATTTT.